This TCR beta chain derives from a study of T cell responses to AZD1222 COVID-19 vaccine. Findings and limits, study-wide: Dominant at 160-218 and 743-854, vaccine-associated CD4 TCRs also spanned spike.

Combined were second doses at about 4 or about 12 weeks. Generated by immunoSEQ multiplex PCR, the TCRdb table keeps only in-frame clones and is missing some. The sample carries around 150,000 clones, 90% recorded once. As regards this clone: Its antigen is unidentified.

The CDR3 has 15 residues. Germline trimming cut 0 bases from V and 7 bases from J; bases unmatched to any gene: 4. Germline CDR1 and CDR2: SEHNR and FQNEAQ (reference sequence). This rearrangement joins TRBV7-9 to TRBJ2-7; the match to TRBD2 covers 12 bases. This TCR came from an adult who received the AZD1222 COVID-19 vaccine. Sequenced material: peripheral blood, taken 28 days after the second AZD1222 dose. CDR3 coding DNA: TGTGCCAGCAGCTTAGCCCTAGCGGGAGGGAAAGAGCAGTACTTC. It translates to CASSLALAGGKEQYF.